A single sample is the source of the 20 T cell receptor beta chains below, sequenced in a study of blood T cell repertoires in COVID-19 (dated by TCRdb to the early 2020s). Library preparation employed the immunoSEQ multiplex PCR assay. What TCRdb holds here is the immuneACCESS table cut down to in-frame rearrangements. Part of the clones is not present; checked against another copy, under half of the missing clones reflect an unresolved V gene, and the others are unexplained. The sample profile shows approximately 50,000 clones; approximately 83% of them were found once. About 10% of the sample is held by the ten biggest clonotypes. Sequenced material: peripheral blood. The source of these receptors is a human donor in a cohort sampled during active COVID-19.

The rearrangement joins TRBV7-2 to TRBJ1-4, with 7 bases fitting TRBD1. V trimming: 6 bases; J trimming: 5 bases; junction bases outside the gene matches: 6. Germline-derived CDR1 and CDR2 are SGHTA and FQGNSA. The CDR3 covers 14 residues. The DNA of the CDR3 is TGTGCCAGCAGACCGGGACAGCAGAATGAAAAACTGTTTTTT. Translated, it gives CASRPGQQNEKLFF.

The J gene is TRBJ1-2, the V gene TRBV28, with 7 bases that match TRBD1. This CDR3 is 14 amino acids long. J was trimmed by 1 base and V by 6 bases; bases with no gene match: 5. Germline CDR1 is MDHEN and CDR2 is SYDVKM. The CDR3 region has the DNA TGTGCCAGCAGCCTGACAGGGATTAACTATGGCTACACCTTC. It codes for CASSLTGINYGYTF.

This CDR3 is CASRRTEGNYGYTF. The CDR3, as DNA: TGTGCCAGCAGGCGGACAGAGGGTAACTATGGCTACACCTTC. The V call is TRBV6-5, the J call TRBJ1-2; D perhaps matches TRBD1 (6 bases). Trimming removed 6 bases at V and 1 base at J, with 12 bases between. The CDR3 length is 14 residues. Germline values: CDR1 MNHEY, CDR2 SVGAGI.

The chain recombines TRBV27 with TRBJ2-7, with 7 positions matching TRBD2. CDR1 MNHEY and CDR2 SMNVEV come from the germline V gene (reference sequence). CDR3 size: 13 residues. Trimming took 3 bases from V and 4 from J; bases not matched to a gene: 3. CDR3 in amino acids: CASSLGGGYEQYF. The CDR3, as DNA: TGTGCCAGCAGTTTGGGGGGGGGTTACGAGCAGTACTTC.

This chain links TRBV12-5 with TRBJ2-1; a possible D gene is TRBD1 (7 bases). This CDR3 contains 15 residues. V dropped 6 bases and J dropped 5 bases, with 17 bases sitting between them. The germline V gene has CDR1 LGHNT and CDR2 FRNRAP. In DNA, the CDR3 is TGTGCTAGTGGCACCCGACAGGGAGGAAACAATGAGCAGTTCTTC. Amino acids: CASGTRQGGNNEQFF.

The chain employs TRBV7-9 and TRBJ2-7; no clear D. The CDR3 has 14 residues. In germline, CDR1 is SEHNR, CDR2 FQNEAQ (reference sequence). The V gene lost 3 bases and the J gene lost 3 bases, with 12 bases spanning the gap. The CDR3 reads CASSFALVDYEQYF. The DNA for the CDR3 is TGTGCCAGCAGCTTTGCACTGGTAGACTACGAGCAGTACTTC.

The genes are TRBV4-1 and TRBJ2-1, with 12 bases aligning to TRBD2. Germline CDR1 and CDR2: MGHRA and YSYEKL. CDR3 size: 16 residues. With 4 bases clipped from V and 4 bases from J, the junction kept 5 bases outside the gene matches. The DNA of the CDR3 is TGCGCCAGCAGCCGACAGACTAGCGGGAGTTACAATGAGCAGTTCTTC. Protein product: CASSRQTSGSYNEQFF.

This rearrangement joins TRBV6-4 to TRBJ2-1; 8 nucleotides match TRBD2. Germline CDR1 MRHNA, CDR2 SNTAGT. The CDR3 is made up of 16 amino acids. V was pared by 10 bases and J by 6 bases, with 17 bases of the junction left unmatched. CDR3 region: CATKQDNSGNLNEQFF. DNA of the CDR3: TGTGCCACCAAGCAGGATAATAGCGGGAACCTCAATGAGCAGTTCTTC.

As concerns this clone: The limits of the CDR3 on the DNA are not certain, so only TCRdb's listed CDR3 is given. This chain joins TRBV27 and TRBJ2-7; the D call in the table, TRBD2, was not verified against the DNA. Looked up from germline, CDR1 is MNHEY and CDR2 is SMNVEV (reference sequence). The CDR3 is made up of 18 amino acids, end residues included. CDR3 protein: CASSSSTWVGLAGNEQYF.

This chain joins TRBV11-2 and TRBJ2-6; the match to TRBD2 covers 8 bases. This CDR3 has 15 amino acids. Germline V lookup: CDR1 SGHAT, CDR2 FQNNGV. V lost 5 bases, J lost 3 bases, and 3 bases stayed unmatched. CDR3 nucleotides: TGTGCCAGCAGCCGTCTAGCGGGTGGGGCCAACGTCCTGACTTTC. The encoded protein is CASSRLAGGANVLTF.

This chain connects TRBV5-1 to TRBJ1-6; D not certain. Per the germline V gene, CDR1 is SGHRS and CDR2 is YFSETQ. The CDR3 is made up of 16 amino acids. Trimming pared 4 bases from V and 0 bases from J, leaving 11 bases between. The CDR3 nucleotides read TGCGCCAGCAGCCAACAAGGGAGCTCCTATAATTCACCCCTCCACTTT. Its translation is CASSQQGSSYNSPLHF.

The rearrangement joins TRBV18 to TRBJ1-1; 7 bases align to TRBD1. CDR3 length: 15 amino acids. Germline CDR1 reads KGHSH; CDR2 reads LQKENI. The ends lost 5 bases at V and 1 base at J; junction bases unmatched: 7. CDR3 bases: TGTGCCAGCTCAACGCGACAGGGCGGGAACACTGAAGCTTTCTTT. Translating it yields CASSTRQGGNTEAFF.

The genes are TRBV18 and TRBJ1-2; 7 bases align to TRBD1. Trimming at V came to 5 bases and at J to 6 bases, leaving 3 bases not matched to a gene. The length of the CDR3 is 12 residues. Per the germline V gene, CDR1 is KGHSH and CDR2 is LQKENI. CDR3 DNA: TGTGCCAGCTCAACAGGGGTGGATGGCTACACCTTC. It encodes CASSTGVDGYTF.

This clone was detected once. The rearrangement links TRBV4-2 to TRBJ1-5, with D perhaps TRBD1 (6 bases). Germline V gives CDR1 LGHNA, CDR2 YNFKEQ. This CDR3 region has 18 residues. V was clipped by 1 base and J by 2 bases, with 18 bases between them. DNA of the CDR3: TGTGCCAGCAGCCAAGGGCCGATCGGGACACCGGGCAATCAGCCCCAGCATTTT. It is translated as CASSQGPIGTPGNQPQHF.

The rearrangement joins TRBV5-6 to TRBJ2-7; the match to TRBD2 covers 16 bases. Trimming removed 3 bases from V and 9 bases from J; junction bases left unmatched: 6. CDR3 length equals 15 residues. Germline CDR1 is SGHDT and CDR2 is YYEEEE. For the CDR3, the DNA is TGTGCCAGCAGCTCGGGACTAGCGGGAGGGGAGGGGCAGTACTTC. This encodes CASSSGLAGGEGQYF. Variable domain in full (rest from reference TRBV5-6 and TRBJ2-7): DAGVTQSPTHLIKTRGQQVTLRCSPKSGHDTVSWYQQALGQGPQFIFQYYEEEERQRGNFPDRFSGHQFPNYSSELNVNALLLGDSALYLCASSSGLAGGEGQYFGPGTRLTVT.

The rearrangement links TRBV29-1 to TRBJ2-3, with 11 positions matching TRBD2. This CDR3 region has 14 residues. CDR1 and CDR2 (germline): SQVTM, ANQGSEA. The ends lost 7 bases at V and 2 bases at J; junction bases unmatched: 5. Written as DNA, the CDR3 is TGCAGCGCGGGACTAGCGGAATACACAGATACGCAGTATTTT. It codes for CSAGLAEYTDTQYF.

This clone showed up just once. V gene TRBV15 combines with J gene TRBJ2-7, with 7 bases lining up with TRBD2. The CDR3 totals 15 residues. V lost 1 base and J lost 0; bases outside the gene matches: 3. Germline V gene sequence: CDR1 LNHNV, CDR2 YYDKDF (reference sequence). The CDR3 is CATSRGGGSSYEQYF. The CDR3 DNA is TGTGCCACCAGCAGAGGGGGGGGTAGCTCCTACGAGCAGTACTTC.

The chain uses TRBV18 and TRBJ2-7, with 8 bases fitting TRBD2. CDR1 is KGHSH, CDR2 LQKENI, per germline. The CDR3 loop spans 17 amino acids. V shed 4 bases and J 1 base; nucleotides not matched to a gene: 12. Here the CDR3 reads CASSLRGGTRGSYEQYF. CDR3 DNA sequence: TGTGCCAGCTCACTCCGTGGCGGGACTAGAGGGTCCTACGAGCAGTACTTC.

As for this clone: The junction departs from the called germline gene at one end, perhaps through a read error. The rearrangement links TRBV11-2 to TRBJ2-7, with 10 bases identical to TRBD2. The germline CDR1 and CDR2 sequences are SGHAT and FQNNGV. This CDR3 has 12 residues. CDR3 coding DNA: TGTGCCAGCAGCTTAGATCGTCTAGCGGGAGAGTTC. Translated: CASSLDRLAGEF.

V is TRBV10-2 and J is TRBJ1-5, with D possibly matching TRBD1 (6 bases). V dropped 4 bases and J dropped 0 bases, with 7 bases sitting between them. The CDR3 is 14 residues long. Germline loops: CDR1 WSHSY, CDR2 SAAADI. The CDR3 reads CASSAGDSNQPQHF. CDR3 nucleotide sequence: TGCGCCAGCAGTGCAGGGGATAGCAATCAGCCCCAGCATTTT.